The next 8 T cell receptor beta chains were all read from a single sample in a study of identical twins. From the 5' RACE reads, TCRdb called clonotypes with MiXCR, one entry per CDR3 protein. The sample has 400,000 to 550,000 distinct CDR3 sequences; approximately 15% are singletons. These data were also reused for a study on yellow fever vaccine responses in identical twins.

Sample: CD4+ T cells sorted from blood. The receptors shown here come from a woman aged 18-29 years in good health.

This clonotype showed up just a few times. The V call is TRBV9, the J call TRBJ2-3; no clear D. This CDR3 has 15 residues. V lost 5 bases to trimming and J lost 2 bases, with 15 bases between them. CDR1 is SGDLS, CDR2 YYNGEE, per germline. CDR3 amino acids: CASSADTVSTDTQYF. DNA of the CDR3: TGTGCCAGCAGTGCAGATACAGTGTCCACAGATACGCAGTATTTT.

The chain employs TRBV20-1 and TRBJ2-3; 8 bases agree with TRBD2. Trimming at V came to 0 bases and at J to 5 bases, leaving 7 bases not matched to a gene. Germline assignment: CDR1 DFQATT and CDR2 SNEGSKA (reference sequence). The CDR3 is made up of 15 amino acids. CDR3 DNA sequence: TGCAGTGCTAGAGATCCGGGGGGGCCGGGAGATACGCAGTATTTT. Amino acid sequence: CSARDPGGPGDTQYF.

For the CDR3, the DNA is TGCGCCAGCAGCCTAGTAGCGGTCACCGGGGAGCTGTTTTTT. It yields the protein CASSLVAVTGELFF. The chain has TRBV4-3 and TRBJ2-2, with D perhaps TRBD2 (6 bases). The CDR3 has 14 residues. V was clipped by 4 bases and J by 4 bases, with 10 bases between them. Germline V CDR1 and CDR2: LGHNA, YSLEER.

This clonotype was counted only a few times. The gene calls are TRBV11-3 and TRBJ1-1, with 9 bases identical to TRBD1. CDR1 is SGHNT, CDR2 YENEEA, per germline. With V trimmed by 2 bases and J by 8 bases, 3 bases remained unmatched. CDR3 length equals 13 residues. CDR3 DNA sequence: TGTGCCAGCAGCTTACCGGGACAGGGCGAAGCTTTCTTT. It yields the protein CASSLPGQGEAFF. The full variable domain, in which reference TRBV11-3 and TRBJ1-1 provide the parts outside the CDR3, is EAGVVQSPRYKIIEKKQPVAFWCNPISGHNTLYWYLQNLGQGPELLIRYENEEAVDDSQLPKDRFSAERLKGVDSTLKIQPAELGDSAVYLCASSLPGQGEAFFGQGTRLTVV.

This clonotype showed up just a few times. V gene TRBV29-1 combines with J gene TRBJ2-1; tentative D call: TRBD1 (7 bases). The germline V gene encodes CDR1 SQVTM and CDR2 ANQGSEA. Trimming cost V 7 bases and J 7 bases, with 20 bases left between them. CDR3 length equals 14 residues. DNA for the CDR3: TGCAGCGCCGAGAGGAGGGACAGACCTAATGAGCAGTTCTTC. Translated, it gives CSAERRDRPNEQFF.

The sample holds a few counts of this clonotype. V gene TRBV6-5 combines with J gene TRBJ2-2; D gene uncertain. The CDR3 spans 14 residues. In germline, CDR1 is MNHEY, CDR2 SVGAGI. Trimming pared 2 bases from V and 2 bases from J, leaving 6 bases between. The CDR3 DNA sequence: TGTGCCAGCAGTTACGAATACAACACCGGGGAGCTGTTTTTT. Translation: CASSYEYNTGELFF.

This CDR3 is CASSSGQGFDSPLHF. For the CDR3, the DNA is TGCGCCAGCAGCTCGGGACAGGGTTTCGATTCACCCCTCCACTTT. The rearrangement uses TRBV5-1 and TRBJ1-6; TRBD1 agrees at 9 bases. The CDR3 is 15 amino acids. V shed 3 bases, J shed 8 bases, and the junction held 6 bases outside the gene matches. Germline CDR1 reads SGHRS; CDR2 reads YFSETQ.

The chain employs TRBV15 and TRBJ2-7; D remains ambiguous. Germline V gene sequence: CDR1 LNHNV, CDR2 YYDKDF (reference sequence). Trimming took off 5 bases at V and 1 base at J, with 12 bases between the two ends. This CDR3 is 14 amino acids long. The CDR3 spells CATSQGYGSYEQYF. The CDR3 DNA follows: TGTGCCACCAGCCAAGGATACGGGTCCTACGAGCAGTACTTC.